This entry features one T cell receptor (beta chain) sequence. What it recognizes is unknown. These data come from a study of blood T cells in healthy people across ages. Germline V gives CDR1 SSHAT, CDR2 FNYEAQ (reference sequence). The CDR3 consists of 13 residues. V shed 2 bases and J shed 3 bases, with 7 bases lying between them. The study, taken as a whole, reports: TCR beta diversity was tightly associated with the proportion of naive T cells.

Together with a sample-barcoded 5' primer, a J-beta primer mix was included in a second PCR lasting about 7 to 12 cycles. Each TCR beta cDNA got a 12-nucleotide random molecular identifier. TCRdb fed the 5' RACE reads into MiXCR, producing one record per CDR3 protein. The data show around 990,000 distinct CDR3 sequences, with under 40% seen just once and roughly 13% held by the top ten. This receptor was identified in a young man in good health. The chain combines TRBV7-7 with TRBJ2-5, with unresolved D. Sequenced: blood. CDR3 loop: CASSLNWKETQYF. The CDR3 DNA sequence: TGTGCCAGCAGCTTAAACTGGAAAGAGACCCAGTACTTC.